This TCR beta chain was sequenced in a study of blood T cell repertoires in COVID-19 (dated by TCRdb to about 2020). In the study overall: Samples from collaborators originated in the United States, Italy and Spain and spanned both the acute and convalescent phases of COVID-19. A freely available public database, intended as a resource for researchers studying the immune response to SARS-CoV-2, is where the repertoires were released. The material from the prospective study consisted of cDNA or gDNA derived from T cells, B-cell-depleted T cells, or PBMCs. The dataset comprised deeply sampled blood TCRbeta repertoires from subjects exposed to, actively infected with, or recovered from COVID-19. Nearly every sample came with metadata listing a de-identified subject ID, COVID-19 status, age in years and sex. The samples were drawn from two sources: the first 160 participants of the ongoing ImmuneRACE study, and some 1,300 subjects contributed by 6 global collaborators. HLA class I and class II types, where available, came from metadata supplied by the sample provider rather than from assay-based typing. What the research found in general, with its limitations: The amount of clinical and demographic metadata varied by source and participant and was provided uncurated.

The immunoSEQ Assay, a bias-controlled multiplex PCR, was used to amplify TCRbeta CDR3 regions from genomic DNA. Turning to the authors' computational methods: The number of nucleated cells in each sample was estimated by amplification of reference gene primers within the assay. To quantify the absolute abundance of each unique TCRbeta CDR3 rearrangement, sequence reads were collapsed and filtered. For each sample, productive Simpson clonality was calculated by taking the square root of Simpson's diversity index across productive rearrangements. TCRdb took this table from immuneACCESS and kept in-frame rearrangements with V and J called. Such tables lack part of the clones; where checked against another copy, unresolved V genes explain under half of the gap, and the rest is unexplained. The DNA was the basis for D and trimming; V, J and clone size are from that table. The sample table records approximately 15,000 clones; roughly 82% of these occur just once. The ten biggest clones cover about a quarter of the sample.

Points on this clone: Its antigen has not been determined. Qualities for individual bases were not recorded, and no much larger clone is one base off.

The collaborating institutions used their own protocols to collect whole blood in K2EDTA tubes. For TCRbeta analysis, collaborators shipped samples as frozen whole blood, isolated PBMCs, or DNA extracted from either of those sample types. The sequence was obtained from a woman in her 70s with active COVID-19. Material for sequencing was peripheral blood.

The CDR3 corresponds to CASSGPADEWFF. Here is the DNA: TGTGCCAGTAGTGGACCAGCGGATGAGTGGTTCTTC. In this chain, TRBV19 is recombined with TRBJ2-1, and perhaps TRBD2 as D gene, on 5 matching bases. The CDR3 contains 12 residues, cysteine and phenylalanine counted. Only CDR3 DNA remains: 36 bases, in frame from the first base. The trim is 5 bases for V and 15 bases for J, with a gap of 17 bases between the germline ends. Per the germline V gene (reference sequence), LNHDA is the CDR1 and SQIVND is the CDR2.